These 23 T cell receptor beta chains originate from one sample sequenced in a study of blood T cell repertoires in COVID-19. Clones were read by immunoSEQ multiplex PCR, and TCRdb kept only the in-frame ones, dropping some. Of roughly 150,000 clones in the sample, about 80% are singletons; the top ten hold approximately 3.6%. The sequencing sample was made of PBMCs or T cells enriched from blood (not recorded which). Receptor source: a woman aged 55-70 years who had recovered from COVID-19.

The rearrangement links TRBV6-1 to TRBJ2-3, with D possibly matching TRBD1 (5 bases). Per the germline V gene, CDR1 is MNHNS and CDR2 is SASEGT. The CDR3 length is 14 residues. Deletions cut 2 bases from V and 0 bases from J, with 6 bases between. This CDR3 is CASSERGSTDTQYF. In nucleotides, the CDR3 is TGTGCCAGCAGTGAAAGGGGTAGCACAGATACGCAGTATTTT.

The chain recombines TRBV2 with TRBJ1-4; weak D call: TRBD1 (5 bases). The CDR3 is 14 residues long. Trimming took 2 bases from V and 7 from J, leaving 11 bases between them. Germline CDR1 is SNHLY and CDR2 is FYNNEI. The CDR3 region is CASSEPPQGEKLFF. The CDR3 coding sequence is TGTGCCAGCAGTGAACCCCCGCAGGGTGAAAAACTGTTTTTT.

The CDR3 here is CASSQDRVGASVADTQYF. The CDR3 nucleotides read TGTGCCAGCAGCCAAGATAGGGTGGGAGCTAGCGTCGCAGATACGCAGTATTTT. The chain recombines TRBV4-2 with TRBJ2-3, with D tentatively TRBD2 (6 bases). This CDR3 is 18 amino acids long. Between the trimmed V and J ends, which lost 0 bases and 4 bases, there was a span of 20 bases. The germline V gene encodes CDR1 LGHNA and CDR2 YNFKEQ.

This clone showed up just once. This chain connects TRBV6-5 to TRBJ1-3; D gene unclear. Germline V CDR1 and CDR2: MNHEY, SVGAGI. The CDR3 is 16 amino acids. V dropped 2 bases and J dropped 0 bases, with 11 bases sitting between them. The CDR3 is CASSYLTPRSGNTIYF. CDR3 DNA sequence: TGTGCCAGCAGTTACCTGACACCTCGCTCTGGAAACACCATATATTTT.

This clone was observed at least ten times. V gene TRBV27 combines with J gene TRBJ1-5; 9 bases are a match to TRBD1. The CDR3 runs 16 residues. V shed 2 bases, J shed 3 bases, and the junction held 5 bases outside the gene matches. Germline-derived CDR1 and CDR2 are MNHEY and SMNVEV (reference sequence). The CDR3 loop reads CASSLRTGGNNQPQHF. CDR3 DNA: TGTGCCAGCAGTTTAAGAACAGGGGGCAACAATCAGCCCCAGCATTTT.

The genes are TRBV4-1 and TRBJ2-7; the D is unclear. The germline V and J ends were trimmed by 0 bases and 0 bases, with 6 bases remaining between them. There are 14 residues in the CDR3. CDR1 is MGHRA and CDR2 is YSYEKL in the germline V gene. For the CDR3, the DNA is TGCGCCAGCAGCCAAGAGGGCAGCTCCTACGAGCAGTACTTC. Translating it yields CASSQEGSSYEQYF.

This rearrangement joins TRBV2 to TRBJ2-4; tentatively, D is TRBD2 (7 bases). The V and J ends lost 6 bases and 9 bases respectively, with 27 bases between them. This CDR3 has 17 amino acids. CDR1 is SNHLY and CDR2 is FYNNEI in the germline V gene. The CDR3 is CASSGLGGARLDGIQYF. The CDR3 nucleotides read TGTGCCAGCAGCGGCCTGGGGGGGGCCAGGCTGGATGGCATTCAGTACTTC.

The CDR3 bases are TGCGCCAGCAGCCAAGATGGCAGGGAGGTAGATACGCAGTATTTT. Translation gives CASSQDGREVDTQYF. The chain is built from TRBV4-1 and TRBJ2-3; a weak D match, TRBD2 (6 bases). Germline CDR1 MGHRA, CDR2 YSYEKL. V lost 0 bases and J 5 bases, leaving 12 bases between the germline ends. The CDR3 spans 15 residues.

V gene TRBV19 combines with J gene TRBJ1-1; no firm D call. V gave up 0 bases and J gave up 4 bases, with 9 bases separating them. Germline CDR1 and CDR2: LNHDA and SQIVND (reference sequence). The CDR3 sequence is 14 residues long. CDR3 residues: CASSIEDIGTEAFF. The CDR3 DNA reads TGTGCCAGTAGTATAGAAGACATCGGCACTGAAGCTTTCTTT.

This sequence joins TRBV6-5 and TRBJ2-1; TRBD1 aligns across 12 bases. CDR1 and CDR2 (germline): MNHEY, SVGAGI. The CDR3 has 14 residues. Unmatched junction bases numbered 6, after V lost 6 bases and J lost 9 bases. The CDR3 spells CASRGQGASGEQFF. Written as DNA, the CDR3 is TGTGCCAGCAGGGGACAGGGGGCGTCTGGTGAGCAGTTCTTC.

V is TRBV24-1 and J is TRBJ2-5, with D uncertain. V gave up 1 base and J gave up 2 bases, with 13 bases separating them. The CDR3 extends over 16 amino acids. Germline-derived CDR1 and CDR2 are KGHDR and SFDVKD. The DNA of the CDR3 is TGTGCCACCAGTGATTTCTCATTGGCAGCGCAAGAGACCCAGTACTTC. Encoded protein: CATSDFSLAAQETQYF.

The chain combines TRBV11-2 with TRBJ1-1; TRBD1 might be the D (5 bases). Per germline, CDR1 SGHAT and CDR2 FQNNGV. The length of the CDR3 is 16 residues. Trimming stripped 0 bases from V and 4 bases from J, with 15 bases between. The CDR3 is CASSLDHQGIITEAFF. The CDR3, as DNA: TGTGCCAGCAGCTTAGATCACCAGGGTATAATCACTGAAGCTTTCTTT.

The chain joins TRBV9 to TRBJ1-2, with D uncertain. The ends were cut back, 4 bases at V and 4 bases at J, with 14 bases in the middle. CDR3 length: 14 residues. Germline loops: CDR1 SGDLS, CDR2 YYNGEE. The DNA of the CDR3 is TGTGCCAGCAGCCCAAGGAGGGCTGGCTATGGCTACACCTTC. Translated, it gives CASSPRRAGYGYTF. Based on the CDR3 plus reference TRBV9 and TRBJ1-2, the full variable domain is DSGVTQTPKHLITATGQRVTLRCSPRSGDLSVYWYQQSLDQGLQFLIQYYNGEERAKGNILERFSAQQFPDLHSELNLSSLELGDSALYFCASSPRRAGYGYTFGSGTRLTVV.

The chain has TRBV5-6 and TRBJ1-6; no firm D call. Trimming shortened V by 2 bases and J by 9 bases, and 12 bases separated the two germline ends. This CDR3 has 14 amino acids. Germline CDR1 reads SGHDT; CDR2 reads YYEEEE. DNA of the CDR3: TGTGCCAGCAGCTTATTTTCCGGTAGTTCACCCCTCCACTTT. It yields the protein CASSLFSGSSPLHF.

This chain connects TRBV9 to TRBJ2-2; D gene ambiguous. Germline assignment: CDR1 SGDLS and CDR2 YYNGEE. V lost 0 bases, J lost 3 bases, and 15 bases lay in between. The CDR3 loop spans 17 amino acids. CDR3: CASSVGLEEIYTGELFF. CDR3 sequence (DNA): TGTGCCAGCAGCGTAGGGTTAGAGGAAATTTACACCGGGGAGCTGTTTTTT.

Regarding this clone: Other DNA sequences in this specimen translate into the identical CDR3. The rearrangement uses TRBV4-1 and TRBJ2-7; D is unresolved. This CDR3 contains 11 residues. Germline V gives CDR1 MGHRA, CDR2 YSYEKL. V was cut by 1 base and J by 7 bases, with 5 bases left in between. The CDR3 DNA is TGCGCCAGCAGCCAAGGGCAGGAGCAGTACTTC. It translates to CASSQGQEQYF.

The chain uses TRBV18 and TRBJ2-7; 11 bases align to TRBD2. The CDR3 has 22 amino acids. The V gene end was trimmed by 1 base and the J gene end by 0 bases; junction bases not matched to a gene: 20. Germline-derived CDR1 and CDR2 are KGHSH and LQKENI. Here the CDR3 DNA reads TGTGCCAGCTCACCACAATTTATGGGACAGGGCGGGACTAGCGGATACTCCTACGAGCAGTACTTC. It is translated as CASSPQFMGQGGTSGYSYEQYF.

J is TRBJ2-3 and V is TRBV30, with 7 bases identical to TRBD1. V lost 4 bases and J lost 0; bases outside the gene matches: 13. Germline V lookup: CDR1 GTSNPN, CDR2 SVGIG (reference sequence). The CDR3 has 17 residues. CDR3 in amino acids: CAWNRGDRVPSTDTQYF. CDR3 bases: TGTGCCTGGAACAGGGGAGACAGGGTCCCTAGCACAGATACGCAGTATTTT.

J is TRBJ2-5 and V is TRBV7-7; 8 bases match TRBD2. CDR1 is SSHAT, CDR2 FNYEAQ, per germline (reference sequence). The trim removed 4 bases at V and 7 bases at J, leaving 17 bases unmatched. The CDR3 has 17 amino acids. This CDR3 is CASSSTGNPGGGRTQYF. CDR3 coding DNA: TGTGCCAGCAGCTCGACGGGCAACCCGGGGGGGGGAAGGACCCAGTACTTC.

The genes are TRBV11-1 and TRBJ1-1; the D gene is possibly TRBD1 (5 bases). This CDR3 spans 15 amino acids. CDR1 is SGHAT and CDR2 is FQDESV in the germline V gene (reference sequence). V was trimmed by 5 bases and J by 1 base, leaving 14 bases between them. CDR3 bases: TGTGCCAGCAGCAAGGAGGGACGGGAGAACACTGAAGCTTTCTTT. It encodes CASSKEGRENTEAFF.

The chain couples TRBV5-1 to TRBJ2-5, with 10 positions matching TRBD2. The CDR3 is made up of 15 amino acids. CDR1 and CDR2 (germline): SGHRS, YFSETQ. The junction had 10 bases not matched to a gene; V was cut back by 6 bases and J by 5 bases. This CDR3 reads CASTATSGVEETQYF. CDR3 nucleotide sequence: TGCGCCAGCACGGCTACTAGCGGGGTTGAGGAGACCCAGTACTTC. The whole variable domain, filled in from reference TRBV5-1 and TRBJ2-5, reads KAGVTQTPRYLIKTRGQQVTLSCSPISGHRSVSWYQQTPGQGLQFLFEYFSETQRNKGNFPGRFSGRQFSNSRSEMNVSTLELGDSALYLCASTATSGVEETQYFGPGTRLLVL.

The V gene is TRBV10-3, the J gene TRBJ2-5; the match to TRBD2 covers 8 bases. J lost 4 bases, V lost 2 bases, and 9 bases had no gene match. The CDR3 extends over 16 amino acids. Germline CDR1 ENHRY, CDR2 SYGVKD. DNA of the CDR3: TGTGCCATCAGTGAGCCGGGGGGGCTTTTACTAGAGACCCAGTACTTC. Protein product: CAISEPGGLLLETQYF.

The V and J genes are TRBV30 and TRBJ2-1; the D gene is possibly TRBD2 (7 bases). The CDR3 sequence is 17 residues long. Germline lookup yields CDR1 GTSNPN and CDR2 SVGIG (reference sequence). Trimming removed 0 bases from V and 5 bases from J, with 20 bases in between. Written as DNA, the CDR3 is TGTGCCTGGAGTGTAAGGAGGGGGGGTATAACCGACAATGAGCAGTTCTTC. Translation gives CAWSVRRGGITDNEQFF.